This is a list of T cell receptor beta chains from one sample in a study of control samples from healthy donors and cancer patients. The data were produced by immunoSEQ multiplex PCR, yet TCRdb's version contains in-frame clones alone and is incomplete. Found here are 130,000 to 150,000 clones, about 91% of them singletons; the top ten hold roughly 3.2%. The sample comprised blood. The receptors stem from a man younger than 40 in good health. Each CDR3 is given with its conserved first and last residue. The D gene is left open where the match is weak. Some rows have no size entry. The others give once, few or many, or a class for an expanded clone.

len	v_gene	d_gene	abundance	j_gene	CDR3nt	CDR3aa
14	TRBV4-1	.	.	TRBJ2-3	TGCGCCAGCAGCCAAGATCTGGTACCAGATACGCAGTATTTT	CASSQDLVPDTQYF
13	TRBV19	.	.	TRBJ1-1	TGTGCCAGTAGTACTTTCGAAAACACTGAAGCTTTCTTT	CASSTFENTEAFF
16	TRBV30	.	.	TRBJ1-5	TGTGCCTGGAGTGTAGGAAATTGGATGGGGGATCAGCCCCAGCATTTT	CAWSVGNWMGDQPQHF
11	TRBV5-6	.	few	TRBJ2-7	TGTGCCAGCAGCTTTGCCTACGAGCAGTACTTC	CASSFAYEQYF
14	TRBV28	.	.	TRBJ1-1	TGTGCCAGCAGCCTACCAACAGGGTATACTGAAGCTTTCTTT	CASSLPTGYTEAFF
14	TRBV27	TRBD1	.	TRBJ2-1	TGTGCCAGCAGTCAGACAGGGTCCTACAATGAGCAGTTCTTC	CASSQTGSYNEQFF
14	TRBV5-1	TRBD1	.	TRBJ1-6	TGCGCCAGCAGCTTGGGGGACAGGGGTACACCCCTCCACTTT	CASSLGDRGTPLHF
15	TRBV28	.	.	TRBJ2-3	TGTGCCAGCAGTTTATCGGGCGGGGGCACAGATACGCAGTATTTT	CASSLSGGGTDTQYF
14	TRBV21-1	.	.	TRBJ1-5	TGTGCCAGCAGCAAAACTCTCCAGGGTCAGCCCCAGCATTTT	CASSKTLQGQPQHF
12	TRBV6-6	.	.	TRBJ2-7	TGTGCCAGCAGTTACTCCCGATACGAGCAGTACTTC	CASSYSRYEQYF
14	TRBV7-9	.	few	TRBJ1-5	TGTGCCAGCAGCTTTGACAGTAGCAATCAGCCCCAGCATTTT	CASSFDSSNQPQHF
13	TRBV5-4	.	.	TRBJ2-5	TGTGCCAGCAGCTTGGACAGGGCGAAGACCCAGTACTTC	CASSLDRAKTQYF
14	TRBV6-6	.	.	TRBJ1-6	TGTGCCAGCAGGAGGGGGGACGGTAATTCACCCCTCCACTTT	CASRRGDGNSPLHF
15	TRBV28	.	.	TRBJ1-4	TGTGCCAGCAGTAGGACGGGACCGAGGGGTGAAAAACTGTTTTTT	CASSRTGPRGEKLFF
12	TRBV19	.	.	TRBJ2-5	TGTGCCAGTAGTATTATCCGGGAGACCCAGTACTTC	CASSIIRETQYF
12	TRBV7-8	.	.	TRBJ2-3	TGTGCCAGCAGCCCAGATGGTGGTACGCAGTATTTT	CASSPDGGTQYF
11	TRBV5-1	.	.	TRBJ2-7	TGCGCCAGCAGCTCGGGTGTGAAGCAGTACTTC	CASSSGVKQYF